One and the same sample provided the 30 T cell receptor beta chains below, sequenced in a study of shared clonotypes between healthy human individuals. Repertoires were generated with immunoSEQ multiplex PCR, while TCRdb's copy carries only in-frame clones and drops some. The sample holds 2 million to 2.5 million clones, 85% to 95% seen once. Sequences were obtained from naive CD4+ T cells from PBMCs. Subset specified: CD45RA+ positively selected. The receptors come from a young man in good health. Some clones in this sample may be carry-over from other donors' samples.

The chain carries TRBV27 and TRBJ2-6; D is unclear. This CDR3 contains 14 residues. From germline, CDR1 is MNHEY and CDR2 SMNVEV (reference sequence). V was cut by 3 bases and J by 2 bases, with 5 bases left in between. CDR3 residues: CASSFGPGANVLTF. The CDR3 DNA follows: TGTGCCAGCAGTTTCGGGCCTGGGGCCAACGTCCTGACTTTC. Variable domain in full (rest from reference TRBV27 and TRBJ2-6): EAQVTQNPRYLITVTGKKLTVTCSQNMNHEYMSWYRQDPGLGLRQIYYSMNVEVTDKGDVPEGYKVSRKEKRNFPLILESPSPNQTSLYFCASSFGPGANVLTFGAGSRLTVL.

The chain is built from TRBV4-3 and TRBJ1-5; D might be TRBD1 (5 bases). V lost 3 bases to trimming and J lost 7 bases, with 13 bases between them. The CDR3 is 14 amino acids. Germline assignment: CDR1 LGHNA and CDR2 YSLEER. The CDR3 is CASSQGGEEQPQHF. CDR3 coding DNA: TGCGCCAGCAGCCAGGGGGGGGAAGAGCAGCCCCAGCATTTT.

CDR3 coding DNA: TGTGCCAGCAGTGAAGCGCGGAACAGGGTCTATGGCTACACCTTC. As protein: CASSEARNRVYGYTF. The chain carries TRBV6-1 and TRBJ1-2, with D possibly TRBD1 on 6 matching bases. This CDR3 contains 15 residues. Germline V gene data show CDR1 as MNHNS and CDR2 as SASEGT. Trimming cost V 0 bases and J 4 bases, with 12 bases left between them.

J is TRBJ2-7 and V is TRBV27; no definite D call. Germline V gene sequence: CDR1 MNHEY, CDR2 SMNVEV (reference sequence). V lost 3 bases and J lost 5, with 17 bases in between. The CDR3 sequence is 15 residues long. This chain's CDR3 is CASSFSRLGSNEQYF. CDR3 in DNA: TGTGCCAGCAGTTTCTCTCGGTTAGGGTCCAACGAGCAGTACTTC.

The chain carries TRBV15 and TRBJ2-1, with D possibly being TRBD1 (7 bases). The germline V gene has CDR1 LNHNV and CDR2 YYDKDF (reference sequence). Trimming cost V 1 base and J 6 bases, with 19 bases left between them. This CDR3 spans 17 amino acids. The CDR3 sequence is CATSRGQGIVSGNEQFF. CDR3 coding DNA: TGTGCCACCAGCAGAGGACAGGGCATTGTTAGCGGCAATGAGCAGTTCTTC.

This clone was seen just once. The rearrangement links TRBV5-1 to TRBJ2-1, with 8 bases that match TRBD2. This CDR3 is built from 16 residues. Trimming at V came to 3 bases and at J to 2 bases, leaving 7 bases not matched to a gene. Germline V gene lookup returns CDR1 SGHRS and CDR2 YFSETQ. CDR3 residues: CASSSRLAGTYNEQFF. In DNA form, the CDR3 reads TGCGCCAGCAGCTCAAGGCTAGCGGGCACCTACAATGAGCAGTTCTTC. Variable domain in full (rest from reference TRBV5-1 and TRBJ2-1): KAGVTQTPRYLIKTRGQQVTLSCSPISGHRSVSWYQQTPGQGLQFLFEYFSETQRNKGNFPGRFSGRQFSNSRSEMNVSTLELGDSALYLCASSSRLAGTYNEQFFGPGTRLTVL.

The chain couples TRBV5-1 to TRBJ1-4, with D hard to call. V shed 2 bases and J shed 7 bases, with 15 bases lying between them. Germline-derived CDR1 and CDR2 are SGHRS and YFSETQ. There are 15 residues in the CDR3. The CDR3 DNA is TGCGCCAGCAGCTTCGACGGAGGCTCGGGTGAAAAACTGTTTTTT. Protein product: CASSFDGGSGEKLFF.

This clone was detected only once. V usage is TRBV6-5 and J usage is TRBJ2-2, with no clear D. CDR3 size: 12 residues. Between the trimmed V and J ends, which lost 4 bases and 7 bases, there was a span of 7 bases. The germline V gene has CDR1 MNHEY and CDR2 SVGAGI. CDR3 coding DNA: TGTGCCAGCAGTTTAAGTTACGGGGAGCTGTTTTTT. As protein: CASSLSYGELFF.

As DNA, the CDR3 is TGCGCCAGCAGCCAAGGGCAAACCCCCTACAATGAGCAGTTCTTC. Translating gives CASSQGQTPYNEQFF. The rearrangement uses TRBV4-1 and TRBJ2-1; no clear D gene. Per the germline V gene, CDR1 is MGHRA and CDR2 is YSYEKL. V shed 1 base and J shed 2 bases, with 9 bases lying between them. This CDR3 is 15 amino acids long.

The chain has TRBV19 and TRBJ2-6; the D is unclear. The CDR3 spans 15 residues. The germline V gene has CDR1 LNHDA and CDR2 SQIVND (reference sequence). The V end was cut by 4 bases, the J end by 0 bases, with 7 bases between. Here the CDR3 DNA reads TGTGCCAGTAGTACCAAGAGCTCTGGGGCCAACGTCCTGACTTTC. This sequence encodes CASSTKSSGANVLTF.

The chain employs TRBV28 and TRBJ1-5, with D perhaps matching TRBD1 (5 bases). The CDR3 has 17 residues. V was clipped by 4 bases and J by 0 bases, with 16 bases between them. Germline lookup yields CDR1 MDHEN and CDR2 SYDVKM. The chain's CDR3 is CASSSVRTGYSNQPQHF. The CDR3 DNA follows: TGTGCCAGCAGTTCAGTTCGTACAGGCTATAGCAATCAGCCCCAGCATTTT.

The V gene is TRBV5-6, the J gene TRBJ1-5; D unresolved. Germline V gene sequence: CDR1 SGHDT, CDR2 YYEEEE. The CDR3 has 15 amino acids. V was pared by 1 base and J by 2 bases, with 10 bases between. The CDR3 DNA follows: TGTGCCAGCAGCTTGTGGATGCTGGGCAATCAGCCCCAGCATTTT. It specifies CASSLWMLGNQPQHF.

CDR3 region: CASSPQPGRESFNEQFF. The DNA for the CDR3 is TGTGCCAGCAGCCCCCAACCCGGGAGGGAATCGTTCAATGAGCAGTTCTTC. This chain links TRBV5-4 with TRBJ2-1; 8 bases agree with TRBD2. This CDR3 comprises 17 residues. The ends lost 4 bases at V and 6 bases at J; junction bases unmatched: 15. The germline V gene encodes CDR1 SGHNT and CDR2 YYREEE (reference sequence).

The V gene is TRBV5-1, the J gene TRBJ2-7, with D possibly being TRBD1 or TRBD2 (6 bases each). Looked up from germline, CDR1 is SGHRS and CDR2 is YFSETQ. The ends were cut back, 5 bases at V and 5 bases at J, with 17 bases in the middle. The length of the CDR3 is 14 residues. The CDR3 loop reads CASRPLTGAHEQYF. CDR3 DNA: TGCGCCAGCAGGCCATTGACGGGGGCCCACGAGCAGTACTTC. The complete variable domain, with remaining parts taken from reference TRBV5-1 and TRBJ2-7, reads KAGVTQTPRYLIKTRGQQVTLSCSPISGHRSVSWYQQTPGQGLQFLFEYFSETQRNKGNFPGRFSGRQFSNSRSEMNVSTLELGDSALYLCASRPLTGAHEQYFGPGTRLTVT.

The V and J genes are TRBV6-5 and TRBJ2-5, with 12 bases that match TRBD1. CDR1 is MNHEY and CDR2 is SVGAGI in the germline V gene. Germline trimming cut 4 bases from V and 3 bases from J; bases unmatched to any gene: 6. This CDR3 comprises 16 residues. Written as DNA, the CDR3 is TGTGCCAGCAGTTCACCCGGGACAGGGGGCAAAGAGACCCAGTACTTC. This translates into CASSSPGTGGKETQYF.

The CDR3 spells CSGATAYYGYTF. Here the CDR3 DNA reads TGCAGCGGGGCCACCGCGTACTATGGCTACACCTTC. The chain combines TRBV29-1 with TRBJ1-2, with unresolved D. CDR1 is SQVTM, CDR2 ANQGSEA, per germline. Trimming cost V 7 bases and J 3 bases, with 12 bases left between them. CDR3 length: 12 amino acids.

This rearrangement joins TRBV5-8 to TRBJ2-3; D might be TRBD1 (6 bases). Germline-derived CDR1 and CDR2 are SGHTS and YDEGEE. V lost 4 bases to trimming and J lost 2 bases, with 17 bases between them. This CDR3 has 16 residues. CDR3 coding DNA: TGTGCCAGCAGCGTCCCGACAGGAACTTACACAGATACGCAGTATTTT. Protein product: CASSVPTGTYTDTQYF. Full variable domain (outside the CDR3, taken from reference TRBV5-8 and TRBJ2-3): EAGVTQSPTHLIKTRGQQATLRCSPISGHTSVYWYQQALGLGLQFLLWYDEGEERNRGNFPPRFSGRQFPNYSSELNVNALELEDSALYLCASSVPTGTYTDTQYFGPGTRLTVL.

The V call is TRBV5-1, the J call TRBJ2-6, with D tentatively TRBD1 or TRBD2 (6 bases each). Germline V gene lookup returns CDR1 SGHRS and CDR2 YFSETQ. The CDR3 length is 16 residues. Trimming stripped 4 bases from V and 0 bases from J, with 11 bases between. CDR3 loop: CASSPRGDSGANVLTF. In nucleotides, the CDR3 is TGCGCCAGCAGCCCAAGGGGGGACTCTGGGGCCAACGTCCTGACTTTC.

This chain joins TRBV7-2 and TRBJ1-5; TRBD1 agrees at 9 bases. From germline, CDR1 is SGHTA and CDR2 FQGNSA. The CDR3 runs 16 residues. V trimming: 4 bases; J trimming: 0 bases; junction bases outside the gene matches: 4. The CDR3 reads CASSSWTGDSNQPQHF. The CDR3 bases are TGTGCCAGCAGCTCCTGGACAGGGGATAGCAATCAGCCCCAGCATTTT.

The count of this clone is one. V gene TRBV30 combines with J gene TRBJ1-3; D is ambiguous. V shed 4 bases and J shed 2 bases, with 15 bases lying between them. The V gene's germline CDR1 is GTSNPN and CDR2 SVGIG (reference sequence). The CDR3 runs to 15 residues. For the CDR3, the DNA is TGTGCCTGGAACGAGGGATCTTGGCCTGGAAACACCATATATTTT. It translates to CAWNEGSWPGNTIYF.

The gene calls are TRBV7-9 and TRBJ2-1, with 7 bases that match TRBD2. J was trimmed by 2 bases and V by 4 bases; bases with no gene match: 11. The CDR3 extends over 17 amino acids. Germline V gives CDR1 SEHNR, CDR2 FQNEAQ (reference sequence). Here the CDR3 reads CASSSPLGAGTYNEQFF. The CDR3 DNA reads as TGTGCCAGCAGCTCCCCTCTCGGAGCGGGAACCTACAATGAGCAGTTCTTC.

Points on this clone: Other nucleotide sequences in the sample specify the same CDR3. V is TRBV9 and J is TRBJ1-1; possibly TRBD1 for D (5 bases). V was trimmed by 0 bases and J by 3 bases, leaving 9 bases between them. The CDR3 spans 14 residues. CDR1 and CDR2 (germline): SGDLS, YYNGEE. In DNA, the CDR3 is TGTGCCAGCAGCGTAGCCCCCAGGGACACTGAAGCTTTCTTT. It translates to CASSVAPRDTEAFF.

This rearrangement joins TRBV25-1 to TRBJ2-5, with D perhaps TRBD1 or TRBD2 (6 bases each). V dropped 2 bases and J dropped 4 bases, with 20 bases sitting between them. CDR3 length equals 17 residues. Germline loops: CDR1 MGHDK, CDR2 SYGVNS. The CDR3 is CASSELGRGDGLETQYF. CDR3 sequence (DNA): TGTGCCAGCAGTGAACTTGGTAGGGGGGACGGGTTAGAGACCCAGTACTTC.

The V call is TRBV4-1, the J call TRBJ2-5, with TRBD2 matching 9 bases. The J call is uncertain, as TRBJ2-7 better fits the DNA end. Germline CDR1 MGHRA, CDR2 YSYEKL. CDR3 length equals 18 residues. The CDR3 nucleotides are TGCGCCAGCAGCCAAGGCCCCCTTTTGAGTAGCGGGAGCTACGAGCAGTACTTC. Residues: CASSQGPLLSSGSYEQYF.

V gene TRBV30 combines with J gene TRBJ2-7; 11 positions match TRBD2. V gave up 1 base and J gave up 4 bases; unmatched junction bases: 9. The CDR3 has 16 residues. Germline CDR1 GTSNPN, CDR2 SVGIG (reference sequence). This chain's CDR3 is CAWSARRGLADYEQYF. In DNA form, the CDR3 reads TGTGCCTGGAGTGCACGTCGGGGACTAGCGGATTACGAGCAGTACTTC. Based on the CDR3 plus reference TRBV30 and TRBJ2-7, the full variable domain is SQTIHQWPATLVQPVGSPLSLECTVEGTSNPNLYWYRQAAGRGLQLLFYSVGIGQISSEVPQNLSASRPQDRQFILSSKKLLLSDSGFYLCAWSARRGLADYEQYFGPGTRLTVT.

This sequence joins TRBV18 and TRBJ2-3, with D possibly matching TRBD2 (6 bases). The CDR3 length is 15 residues. Germline CDR1 and CDR2: KGHSH and LQKENI. The V end lost 6 bases, the J end lost 2 bases, and 15 bases lay between the germline ends. In nucleotides, the CDR3 is TGTGCCAGCTCGCAGGGCTGGCGGGACACAGATACGCAGTATTTT. It specifies CASSQGWRDTDTQYF.

This clone was seen just once. The J gene is TRBJ2-1, the V gene TRBV27, with 13 bases identical to TRBD2. V was clipped by 6 bases and J by 9 bases; unmatched bases: 5. In germline, CDR1 is MNHEY, CDR2 SMNVEV (reference sequence). This CDR3 has 14 residues. CDR3 in DNA: TGTGCCAGCAGCGGGACTAGCGGGAATAGTGAGCAGTTCTTC. Amino acids: CASSGTSGNSEQFF.

The chain carries TRBV7-3 and TRBJ2-5; TRBD2 matches at 9 bases. Trimming at V came to 1 base and at J to 5 bases, leaving 8 bases not matched to a gene. The germline CDR1 and CDR2 sequences are SGHTA and FQGTGA. The CDR3 is 16 amino acids. CDR3 coding DNA: TGTGCCAGCAGCTTAAATGGCGGGAGGGCCTGGGAGACCCAGTACTTC. It codes for CASSLNGGRAWETQYF.

The rearrangement links TRBV19 to TRBJ1-1, with 10 bases identical to TRBD1. This CDR3 has 15 residues. Germline CDR1 is LNHDA and CDR2 is SQIVND (reference sequence). The J segment lost 3 bases and the V segment lost 4 bases, leaving 5 bases of the junction unmatched. The CDR3 coding sequence is TGTGCCAGTAGTAGACCGGGACAGGGGTACACTGAAGCTTTCTTT. This translates into CASSRPGQGYTEAFF.

The chain uses TRBV5-6 and TRBJ2-1; TRBD1 matches at 9 bases. The V and J ends lost 4 bases and 6 bases, in that order; junction bases with no gene match: 5. This CDR3 has 14 amino acids. The germline CDR1 and CDR2 sequences are SGHDT and YYEEEE. The CDR3 protein is CASSDGTGSNEQFF. The CDR3 DNA reads as TGTGCCAGCAGCGACGGGACAGGGTCCAATGAGCAGTTCTTC.